The clone carrying this T cell receptor (beta chain) is a singleton in its sample. Germline values: CDR1 SQVTM, CDR2 ANQGSEA. Trimming cost V 7 bases and J 2 bases; bases outside gene matches: 5. This CDR3 has 15 amino acids. The sample originates from a study of lymphopenia after photon versus proton radiotherapy. Sequenced by immunoSEQ multiplex PCR; TCRdb stores in-frame clones only, minus some. Here the sample spans around 18,000 clones, 84% being singletons. Sample: peripheral blood, taken from a patient treated with proton-based radiotherapy. This chain uses TRBV29-1 with TRBJ2-1, with 13 bases lining up with TRBD2. The source is a man between 65 and 80 years old with pancreatic cancer. CDR3 region: CSAWTSGSPYNEQFF. CDR3 nucleotides: TGCAGCGCCTGGACTAGCGGGAGTCCCTACAATGAGCAGTTCTTC.